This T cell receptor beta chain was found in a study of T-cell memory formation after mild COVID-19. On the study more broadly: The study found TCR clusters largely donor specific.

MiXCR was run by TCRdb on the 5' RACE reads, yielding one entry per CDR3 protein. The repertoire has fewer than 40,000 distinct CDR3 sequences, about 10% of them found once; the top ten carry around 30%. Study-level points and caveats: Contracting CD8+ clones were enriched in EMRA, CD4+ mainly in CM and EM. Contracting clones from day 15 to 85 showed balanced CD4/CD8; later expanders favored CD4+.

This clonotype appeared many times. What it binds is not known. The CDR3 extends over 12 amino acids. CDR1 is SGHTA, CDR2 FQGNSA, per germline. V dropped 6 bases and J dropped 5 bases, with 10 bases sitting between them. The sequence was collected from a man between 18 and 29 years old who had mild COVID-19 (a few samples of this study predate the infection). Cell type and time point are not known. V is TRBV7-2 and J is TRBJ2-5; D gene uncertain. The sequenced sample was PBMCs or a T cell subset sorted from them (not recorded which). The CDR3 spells CASSYDGETQYF. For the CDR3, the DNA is TGTGCCAGCAGTTATGACGGTGAGACCCAGTACTTC.